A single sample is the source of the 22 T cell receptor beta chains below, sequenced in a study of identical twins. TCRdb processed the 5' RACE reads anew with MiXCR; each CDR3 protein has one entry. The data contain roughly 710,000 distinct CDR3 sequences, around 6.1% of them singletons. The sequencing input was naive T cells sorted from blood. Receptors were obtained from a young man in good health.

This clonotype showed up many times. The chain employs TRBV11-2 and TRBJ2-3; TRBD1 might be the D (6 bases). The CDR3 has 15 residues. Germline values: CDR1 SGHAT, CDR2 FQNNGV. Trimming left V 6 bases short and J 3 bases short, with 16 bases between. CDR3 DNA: TGTGCCAGCAGTCCAAGGGGGTCGAGGACAGATACGCAGTATTTT. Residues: CASSPRGSRTDTQYF. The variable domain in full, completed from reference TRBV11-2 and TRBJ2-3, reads EAGVAQSPRYKIIEKRQSVAFWCNPISGHATLYWYQQILGQGPKLLIQFQNNGVVDDSQLPKDRFSAERLKGVDSTLKIQPAKLEDSAVYLCASSPRGSRTDTQYFGPGTRLTVL.

The CDR3 loop reads CASSTGTGALNEQFF. CDR3 in DNA: TGTGCCAGCAGTACCGGGACAGGGGCTCTGAATGAGCAGTTCTTC. This sequence joins TRBV27 and TRBJ2-1; 10 nucleotides match TRBD1. The CDR3 totals 15 residues. Per germline, CDR1 MNHEY and CDR2 SMNVEV (reference sequence). J gave up 7 bases and V 5 bases, and 8 bases lay outside the gene matches.

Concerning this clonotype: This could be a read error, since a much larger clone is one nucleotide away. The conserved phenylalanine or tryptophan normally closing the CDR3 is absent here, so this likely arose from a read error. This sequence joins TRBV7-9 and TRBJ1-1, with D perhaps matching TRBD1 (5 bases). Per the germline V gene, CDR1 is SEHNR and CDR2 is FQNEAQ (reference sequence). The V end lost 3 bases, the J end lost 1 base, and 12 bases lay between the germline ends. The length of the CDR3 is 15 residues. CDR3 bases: TGTGCCAGCAGCTTGGGGGGGACGAGGAACACTGAAGCTTTCTAT. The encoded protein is CASSLGGTRNTEAFY.

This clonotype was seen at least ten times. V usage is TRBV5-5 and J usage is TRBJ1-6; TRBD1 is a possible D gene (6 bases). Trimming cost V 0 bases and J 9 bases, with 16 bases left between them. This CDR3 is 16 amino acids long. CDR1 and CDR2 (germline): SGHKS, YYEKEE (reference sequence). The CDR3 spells CASSLGQGTGGSPLHF. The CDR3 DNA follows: TGTGCCAGCAGCTTGGGCCAGGGGACGGGTGGTTCACCCCTCCACTTT.

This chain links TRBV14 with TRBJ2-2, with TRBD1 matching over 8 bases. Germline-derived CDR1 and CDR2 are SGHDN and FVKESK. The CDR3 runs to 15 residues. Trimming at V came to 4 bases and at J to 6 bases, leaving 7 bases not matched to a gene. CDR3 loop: CASSPLGQVAGELFF. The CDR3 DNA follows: TGTGCCAGCAGCCCCCTGGGACAGGTAGCCGGGGAGCTGTTTTTT.

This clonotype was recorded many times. The CDR3 DNA reads as TGCAGTGCTAGAGCCCTCGACAGGGGGCGTATAGATACGCAGTATTTT. Protein: CSARALDRGRIDTQYF. The chain combines TRBV20-1 with TRBJ2-3; 10 bases are shared with TRBD1. Germline CDR1 is DFQATT and CDR2 is SNEGSKA (reference sequence). V trimming: 1 base; J trimming: 5 bases; junction bases outside the gene matches: 9. The CDR3 contains 16 residues.

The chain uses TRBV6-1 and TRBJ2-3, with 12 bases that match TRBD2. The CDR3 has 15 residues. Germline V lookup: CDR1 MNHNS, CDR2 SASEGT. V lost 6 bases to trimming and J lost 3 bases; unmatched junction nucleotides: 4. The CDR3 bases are TGTGCCAGCAGGGAACTAGCGGGAGGTACAGATACGCAGTATTTT. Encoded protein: CASRELAGGTDTQYF.

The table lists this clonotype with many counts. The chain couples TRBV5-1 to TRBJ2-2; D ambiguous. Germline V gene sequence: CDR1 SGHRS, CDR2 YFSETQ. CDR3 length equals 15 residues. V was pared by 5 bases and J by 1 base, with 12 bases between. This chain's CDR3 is CASRVESGNTGELFF. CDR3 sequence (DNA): TGCGCCAGCAGAGTCGAATCCGGGAACACCGGGGAGCTGTTTTTT. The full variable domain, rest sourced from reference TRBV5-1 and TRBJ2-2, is KAGVTQTPRYLIKTRGQQVTLSCSPISGHRSVSWYQQTPGQGLQFLFEYFSETQRNKGNFPGRFSGRQFSNSRSEMNVSTLELGDSALYLCASRVESGNTGELFFGEGSRLTVL.

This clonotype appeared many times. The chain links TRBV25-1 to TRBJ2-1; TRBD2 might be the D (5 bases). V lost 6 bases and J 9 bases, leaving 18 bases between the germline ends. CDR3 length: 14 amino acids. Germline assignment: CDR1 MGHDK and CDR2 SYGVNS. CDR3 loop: CASSDQRSTGEQFF. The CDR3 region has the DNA TGTGCCAGCAGCGATCAGCGGTCCACGGGTGAGCAGTTCTTC.

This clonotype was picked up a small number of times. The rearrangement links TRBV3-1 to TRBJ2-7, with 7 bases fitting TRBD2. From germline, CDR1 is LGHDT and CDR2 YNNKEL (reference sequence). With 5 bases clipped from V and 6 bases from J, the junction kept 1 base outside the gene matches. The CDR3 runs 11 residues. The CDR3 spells CASSWEGEQYF. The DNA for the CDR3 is TGTGCCAGCAGCTGGGAGGGCGAGCAGTACTTC.

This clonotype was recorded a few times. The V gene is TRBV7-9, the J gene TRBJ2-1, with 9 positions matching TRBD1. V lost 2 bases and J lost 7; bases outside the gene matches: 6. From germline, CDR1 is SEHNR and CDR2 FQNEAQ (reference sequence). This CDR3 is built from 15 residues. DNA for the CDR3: TGTGCCAGCAGCTTAAGTTGGACAGGGGAAAATGAGCAGTTCTTC. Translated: CASSLSWTGENEQFF.

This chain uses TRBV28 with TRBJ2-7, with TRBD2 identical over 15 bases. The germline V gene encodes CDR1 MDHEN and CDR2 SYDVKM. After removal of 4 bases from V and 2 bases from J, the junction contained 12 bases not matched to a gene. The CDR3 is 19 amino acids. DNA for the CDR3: TGTGCCAGCAGTTCCTCGGGACTAGCGGGAGGTTTCCACCCCTACGAGCAGTACTTC. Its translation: CASSSSGLAGGFHPYEQYF.

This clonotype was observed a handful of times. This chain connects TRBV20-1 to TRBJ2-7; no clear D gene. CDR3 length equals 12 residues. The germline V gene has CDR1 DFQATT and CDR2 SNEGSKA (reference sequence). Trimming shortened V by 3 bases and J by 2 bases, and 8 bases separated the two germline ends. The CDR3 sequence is CSARGIPYEQYF. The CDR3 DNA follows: TGCAGTGCTAGGGGGATTCCCTACGAGCAGTACTTC.

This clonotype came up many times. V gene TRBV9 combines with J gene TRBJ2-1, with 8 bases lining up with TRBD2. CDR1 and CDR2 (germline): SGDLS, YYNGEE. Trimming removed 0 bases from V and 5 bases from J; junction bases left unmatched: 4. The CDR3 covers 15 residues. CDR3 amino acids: CASSVATSGDNEQFF. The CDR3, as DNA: TGTGCCAGCAGCGTAGCCACTAGCGGAGACAATGAGCAGTTCTTC.

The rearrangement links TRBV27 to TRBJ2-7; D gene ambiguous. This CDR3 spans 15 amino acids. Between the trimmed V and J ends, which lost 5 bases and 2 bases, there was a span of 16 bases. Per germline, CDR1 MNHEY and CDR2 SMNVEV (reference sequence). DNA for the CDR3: TGTGCCAGCAGTCCACGGCCCCTGGGGACCTACGAGCAGTACGTC. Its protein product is CASSPRPLGTYEQYV.

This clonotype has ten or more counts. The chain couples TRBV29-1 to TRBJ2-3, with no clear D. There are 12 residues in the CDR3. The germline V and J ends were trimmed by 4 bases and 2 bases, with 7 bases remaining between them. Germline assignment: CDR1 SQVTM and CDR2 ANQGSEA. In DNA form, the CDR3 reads TGCAGCGTTGTTTGGACCACAGATACGCAGTATTTT. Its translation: CSVVWTTDTQYF.

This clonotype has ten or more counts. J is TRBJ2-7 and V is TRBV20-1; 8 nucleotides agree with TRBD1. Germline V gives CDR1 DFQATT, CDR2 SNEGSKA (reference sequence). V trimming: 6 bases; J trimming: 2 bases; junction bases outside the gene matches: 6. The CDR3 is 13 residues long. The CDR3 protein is CSAPDRVAYEQYF. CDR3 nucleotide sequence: TGCAGTGCACCGGACAGGGTCGCCTACGAGCAGTACTTC.

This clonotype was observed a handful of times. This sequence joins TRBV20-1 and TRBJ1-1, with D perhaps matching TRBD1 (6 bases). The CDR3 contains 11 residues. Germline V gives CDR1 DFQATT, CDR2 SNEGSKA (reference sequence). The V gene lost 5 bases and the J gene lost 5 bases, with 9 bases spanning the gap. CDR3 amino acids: CSADGTTEAFF. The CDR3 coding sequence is TGCAGTGCTGATGGGACAACTGAAGCTTTCTTT.

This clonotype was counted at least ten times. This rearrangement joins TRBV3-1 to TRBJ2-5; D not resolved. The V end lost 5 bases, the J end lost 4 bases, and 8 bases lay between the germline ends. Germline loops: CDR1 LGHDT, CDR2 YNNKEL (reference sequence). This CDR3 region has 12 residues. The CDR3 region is CASSGQRETQYF. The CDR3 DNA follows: TGTGCCAGCAGCGGCCAGAGAGAGACCCAGTACTTC.

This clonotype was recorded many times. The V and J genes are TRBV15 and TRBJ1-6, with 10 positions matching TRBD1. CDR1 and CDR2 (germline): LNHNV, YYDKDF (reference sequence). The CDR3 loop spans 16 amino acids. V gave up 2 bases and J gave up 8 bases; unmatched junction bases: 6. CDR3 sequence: CATSRSRDRGDSPLHF. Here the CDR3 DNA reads TGTGCCACCAGCAGATCCCGGGACAGGGGCGATTCACCCCTCCACTTT.

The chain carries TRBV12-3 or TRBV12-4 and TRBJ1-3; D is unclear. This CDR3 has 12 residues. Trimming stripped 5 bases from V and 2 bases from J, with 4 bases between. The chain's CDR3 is CASSRAGNTIYF. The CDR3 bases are TGTGCCAGCAGTAGAGCTGGAAACACCATATATTTT.

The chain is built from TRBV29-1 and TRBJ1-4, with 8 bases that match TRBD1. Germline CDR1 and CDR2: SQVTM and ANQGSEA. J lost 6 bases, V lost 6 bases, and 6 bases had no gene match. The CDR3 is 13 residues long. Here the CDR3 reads CSVSGTGDEKLFF. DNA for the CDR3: TGCAGCGTGTCCGGGACAGGCGATGAAAAACTGTTTTTT.